Given below is one T cell receptor beta chain in context. Antigen specificity is unknown. Clones were sequenced by immunoSEQ multiplex PCR, and TCRdb holds only the in-frame ones, with some missing. This table has roughly 15,000 clones, 70% appearing once. These data come from a study of vaccination effects on CD4 cells after COVID-19. Study observations and caveats: Healthy vaccinees showed cross-reactivity with common cold coronaviruses in only 1 of 255 vaccine-induced clones. Convalescent patients in the study were few, and early post-infection timepoints were absent.

Antigen-specific CD4+ T cells were expanded with viral peptide pools in the ViraFEST assay before sequencing. Isolation of CD4+ T cells took place after approximately 10 days of culture. Each participant received a vaccine that was either BNT162b2 or mRNA-1273, given as two doses. Prior SARS-CoV-2 infection was absent in the vaccine recipients, as shown by negative nucleocapsid antibodies. Replacing half the medium with IL-2 medium was done on days 3 and 7. CDR3 length: 15 amino acids. The germline V gene encodes CDR1 MRHNA and CDR2 SNTAGT. With 3 bases clipped from V and 6 bases from J, the junction kept 4 bases outside the gene matches.

The receptor comes from a human donor who received a COVID-19 vaccine. This chain uses TRBV6-4 with TRBJ2-1; 11 bases match TRBD1. The sample consisted of CD4+ T cells from PBMCs cultured with SARS-CoV-2 spike peptides, taken after COVID-19 vaccination. CDR3 amino acids: CASSEGGTGGNEQFF. Written as DNA, the CDR3 is TGTGCCAGCAGTGAGGGGGGGACAGGGGGCAATGAGCAGTTCTTC.